The subject of this entry is one T cell receptor (beta chain). The antigen this receptor binds is unknown. No clone much larger than this one lies a single base away; base qualities are absent. The data were taken from a study of regulatory T cells in long-lasting Graves disease (dated by TCRdb to the early 2020s). The study in broad terms: To count as having persistent Graves' disease, a patient had to have received antithyroid drug treatment for over 5 years with TSH receptor autoantibodies remaining persistently positive. A total of about 33 samples underwent TCR sequencing: around 13 from persistent and roughly 20 from newly diagnosed Graves' disease patients. On average, persistent Graves' disease patients in the clinical cohort had been on antithyroid drugs for approximately ten years. Patients with persistent Graves' disease were compared with patients with newly diagnosed Graves' disease using TCR sequencing and RNA sequencing of peripheral blood. The study took place in China and was registered as a clinical trial. Study-wide findings and limitations: Preferential use of TRBV28, TRBJ1-2 and TRBJ2-5 was observed in persistent disease, whereas TRBV20-1 and TRBJ2-1 were favored in newly diagnosed disease. The authors acknowledged the small sample size as a limitation that may reduce accuracy. Lower TCR Shannon entropy and fewer highly expanded clones were observed in persistent Graves' disease patients than in newly diagnosed patients, which suggested clonal expansion. More public clonotypes were shared among persistent patients (2,741) than among newly diagnosed patients (over 900). Only the TCR beta chain was sequenced and analyzed. Only peripheral blood was studied, because thyroid tissue, the primary lesion, was inaccessible.

The label giving this sample's time point can be read as: persistent/refractory GD, antithyroid drugs over 5 years with positive TRAb. For both TCR sequencing and RNA sequencing, RNA was extracted from PBMCs in TRIzol. The diagnosis of Graves' disease followed American Thyroid Association guidelines. Patients were recruited from an endocrinology department in Xi'an, China. From each patient, 7.5 to 10 milliliters of peripheral blood was collected into an EDTA anticoagulant tube. PBMCs were isolated by Ficoll Paque Plus density gradient separation without further T cell sorting. RNA quality was checked with an Agilent 2100 Bioanalyzer and agarose gel, and concentration with a NanoDrop 2000. The CDR3 runs 14 residues from the cysteine to the phenylalanine. Only the CDR3 portion is preserved as DNA: 42 bases, with reading frame beginning at the first base. V and J are trimmed by 4 bases and 3 bases, and the gene matches miss 7 bases of the junction. In the germline V gene, CDR1 corresponds to SGDLS and CDR2 to YYNGEE.

Library preparation employed multiplex PCR. Sequencing was carried out with an Illumina HiSeq 4000. To build TCR beta libraries, CDR3 regions were amplified by Arm-PCR using iRepertoire HTBI primers. Before sequencing, the PCR products went through gel purification. In the original analysis: A total of fewer than 65 TRBV and some 13 TRBJ segments were identified across samples and were used for gene usage analysis of CDR3 amino acid clonotypes. COPE and FqMerger were used to merge filtered high-quality paired reads into contigs. BLAST was used to align contigs to the IMGT TRBV, TRBD and TRBJ reference genes, and CDR3 was defined following IMGT. Any clonotype with a frequency above 0.1% was classified as a highly expanded clone. Shannon entropy was used to measure repertoire diversity, and the Gini coefficient was used to measure V-J evenness. Public clonotypes were defined as clonotypes shared by more than one individual. Starting from the raw public reads, TCRdb applied fastp trimming at Q25, assembled clones with MiXCR and retained in-frame beta chains. Here each entry gathers all rows of one CDR3 protein and keeps the most common genes and DNA. V and J calls and clone size were set by TCRdb, not the authors. The sample data list approximately 350,000 distinct CDR3 sequences, and roughly 25% of these were observed just once. The ten largest clones capture 28% of the sample.

This sequence originates from a middle-aged woman with Graves disease. Donor details come from another sample of the same person, matched by shared clones. Sequencing was performed on peripheral blood mononuclear cells (PBMCs), taken when the disease was refractory, from a patient treated with antithyroid drugs. The chain joins TRBV9 to TRBJ2-7; the junction holds 7 bases that match TRBD1. The nucleotides read TGTGCCAGCAGCCCCGGACAGGCCGACTACGAGCAGTACTTC. Its protein is CASSPGQADYEQYF.